This entry lists 9 T cell receptor beta chains sequenced from one sample in a study of T cells in Graves' hyperthyroidism and ophthalmopathy. Authors of the study amplified TCR beta CDR3 regions from RNA transcripts. The primer set for the first-round RT-PCR of the TCR CDR3 was HTBI. Using its own MiXCR run on the multiplex PCR reads, TCRdb lists one record per CDR3 protein. The sample holds more than 350,000 distinct CDR3 sequences, 14% to 15% seen once. Sequenced material: blood. Every receptor here comes from a woman in her twenties or thirties with Graves' hyperthyroidism.

The J gene is TRBJ2-1, the V gene TRBV20-1, with D perhaps matching TRBD2 (5 bases). The CDR3 consists of 15 residues. Germline V gives CDR1 DFQATT, CDR2 SNEGSKA (reference sequence). Trimming took 6 bases from V and 12 from J, leaving 27 bases between them. CDR3 in amino acids: CSADRRQEVSFRQFF. The CDR3 coding sequence is TGCAGTGCCGATCGTCGGCAGGAGGTCTCTTTTAGGCAGTTCTTC.

This clonotype was recorded a few times. The chain recombines TRBV24-1 with TRBJ2-7, with D unclear. V was trimmed by 4 bases and J by 6 bases, leaving 12 bases between them. The CDR3 length is 13 residues. Germline CDR1 and CDR2: KGHDR and SFDVKD. The CDR3, as DNA: TGTGCCACCAGTGACAATAACTCCGGCGAGCAGTACTTC. Translating gives CATSDNNSGEQYF.

This clonotype was detected many times. The chain joins TRBV4-2 to TRBJ2-7; D possibly matches TRBD1 or TRBD2 (5 bases each). Germline lookup yields CDR1 LGHNA and CDR2 YNFKEQ. This CDR3 contains 15 residues. Trimming removed 3 bases from V and 5 bases from J, with 17 bases in between. The CDR3 region is CASSHTGTLRDEQYF. The CDR3 DNA sequence: TGTGCCAGCAGCCATACCGGGACCCTCCGAGACGAGCAGTACTTC.

A few counts support this clonotype. The genes are TRBV18 and TRBJ2-1; 10 bases line up with TRBD2. This CDR3 region has 16 residues. Looked up from germline, CDR1 is KGHSH and CDR2 is LQKENI. The ends lost 3 bases at V and 4 bases at J; junction bases unmatched: 6. The CDR3 nucleotides are TGTGCCAGCTCACCGGCTAGCGGGGGTCAGTACAATGAGCAGTTCTTC. Translation gives CASSPASGGQYNEQFF.

This clonotype was counted only a few times. This rearrangement joins TRBV30 to TRBJ2-7; tentatively, D is TRBD1 (6 bases). V was trimmed by 4 bases and J by 4 bases, leaving 20 bases between them. CDR1 GTSNPN and CDR2 SVGIG come from the germline V gene (reference sequence). The CDR3 is 15 amino acids. The DNA of the CDR3 is TGTGCCTGGAACCCGAGGCTTGGGGGCCTTTACGAGCAGTACTTC. Translated, it gives CAWNPRLGGLYEQYF.

Many counts were recorded for this clonotype. The chain joins TRBV24-1 to TRBJ2-2; D is ambiguous. Germline values: CDR1 KGHDR, CDR2 SFDVKD. The CDR3 has 16 amino acids. V lost 3 bases to trimming and J lost 5 bases, with 15 bases between them. CDR3: CATSDPTSSSTGELFF. CDR3 bases: TGTGCCACCAGTGATCCCACTTCCTCCTCTACCGGGGAGCTGTTTTTT.

This clonotype was counted many times. The chain combines TRBV7-3 with TRBJ2-1; no definite D call. V was pared by 4 bases and J by 9 bases, with 19 bases between. This CDR3 comprises 15 residues. Germline CDR1 reads SGHTA; CDR2 reads FQGTGA. The CDR3 reads CASSSAPSAGSEQFF. CDR3 DNA: TGTGCCAGCAGCTCAGCCCCTTCGGCCGGTAGTGAGCAGTTCTTC.

There are a few counts of this clonotype. The gene calls are TRBV20-1 and TRBJ1-4; possibly TRBD1 for D (5 bases). V was trimmed by 3 bases and J by 5 bases, leaving 10 bases between them. The length of the CDR3 is 13 residues. Germline V lookup: CDR1 DFQATT, CDR2 SNEGSKA (reference sequence). As DNA, the CDR3 is TGCAGTGCTAGTAGGGACCCGAATGAAAAACTGTTTTTT. Protein sequence: CSASRDPNEKLFF.

This clonotype was observed a handful of times. The rearrangement uses TRBV4-1 and TRBJ1-2, with 10 bases that match TRBD1. The CDR3 consists of 18 residues. V dropped 0 bases and J dropped 0; count of bases not matched to a gene: 7. The germline V gene encodes CDR1 MGHRA and CDR2 YSYEKL. The CDR3 coding sequence is TGCGCCAGCAGCCAAGATCTTGGGACAGGGGTGACTAACTATGGCTACACCTTC. Translating gives CASSQDLGTGVTNYGYTF.